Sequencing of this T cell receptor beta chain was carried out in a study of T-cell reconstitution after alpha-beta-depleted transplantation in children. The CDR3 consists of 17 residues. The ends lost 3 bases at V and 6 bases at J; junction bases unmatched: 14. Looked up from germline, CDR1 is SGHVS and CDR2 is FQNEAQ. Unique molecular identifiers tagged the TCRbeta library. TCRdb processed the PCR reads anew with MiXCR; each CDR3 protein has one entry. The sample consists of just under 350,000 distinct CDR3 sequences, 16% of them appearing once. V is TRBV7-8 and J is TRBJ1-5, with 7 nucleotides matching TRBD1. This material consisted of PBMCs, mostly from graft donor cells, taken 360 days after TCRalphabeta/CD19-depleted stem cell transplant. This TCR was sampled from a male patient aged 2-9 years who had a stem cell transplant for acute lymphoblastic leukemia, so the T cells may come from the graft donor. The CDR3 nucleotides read TGTGCCAGCAGCTTGACAGGGTGGGGTGGTTATCGTCAGCCCCAGCATTTT. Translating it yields CASSLTGWGGYRQPQHF.